What follows is one T cell receptor (beta chain) and its context. Antigen unknown. These data come from a study of T cell repertoires in cytomegalovirus infection. Findings and limits, study-wide: HLA-C-restricted CMV clonotypes gave the most frequent clonotype in two of eight donors. The cumulative frequency of public TCR beta families distinguished individuals who carried CMV together with the relevant HLA.

A single record per CDR3 protein comes from TCRdb applying MiXCR to the reads. This sample has 90,000 to 120,000 distinct CDR3 sequences, with about 22% found just once. This CDR3 region has 14 residues. Per germline, CDR1 LGHNA and CDR2 YSLEER. Trimming cost V 0 bases and J 7 bases, with 11 bases left between them. The chain joins TRBV4-3 to TRBJ2-3; D remains unclear. The sequence derives from a human donor in good health (CMV status not recorded). Some clones in this sample may be carry-over from other donors' samples. The sequenced sample consisted of CD8+ T cells from PBMCs. In nucleotides, the CDR3 is TGCGCCAGCAGCCAAGATACAGATTTAAATACGCAGTATTTT. This codes for CASSQDTDLNTQYF.